This passage covers 11 T cell receptor beta chains from one sample sequenced in a study of post-analysis software for immune sequencing data. Libraries were made from TCR beta cDNA, and they carried unique molecular identifiers. TCRdb reprocessed the PCR reads via MiXCR and lists one record per CDR3 protein. The repertoire holds about 430,000 distinct CDR3 sequences, with roughly 38% as singletons. Antigens of these TCRs are unknown. Study-level points and caveats: Patients used about five TRBV segments, including TRBV5-6, TRBV5-1 and TRBV20-1, more often than controls.

Sequenced: blood. The source is a girl aged 2 to 10 with multiple sclerosis.

A single count supports this clonotype. V usage is TRBV29-1 and J usage is TRBJ2-7; 12 bases line up with TRBD1. Trimming cost V 2 bases and J 6 bases; bases outside gene matches: 5. In germline, CDR1 is SQVTM, CDR2 ANQGSEA. The CDR3 has 14 amino acids. CDR3: CSVEIWDRGPEQYF. The CDR3, as DNA: TGCAGCGTTGAAATATGGGACAGGGGGCCCGAGCAGTACTTC.

This clonotype was observed a single time. The chain recombines TRBV9 with TRBJ2-3, with D perhaps TRBD1 or TRBD2 (5 bases each). This CDR3 has 15 residues. Trimming took 1 base from V and 1 from J, leaving 10 bases between them. The V gene's germline CDR1 is SGDLS and CDR2 YYNGEE. This CDR3 reads CASSVTGRGTDTQYF. DNA for the CDR3: TGTGCCAGCAGCGTAACGGGACGGGGCACAGATACGCAGTATTTT.

As for this clonotype: It may be a read error: a sequence one base away is much more abundant. This sequence joins TRBV7-2 and TRBJ2-3; TRBD2 agrees at 8 bases. With 2 bases clipped from V and 1 base from J, the junction kept 2 bases outside the gene matches. The CDR3 spans 15 residues. CDR1 and CDR2 (germline): SGHTA, FQGNSA. The chain's CDR3 is CASSLQAGGTDTQYF. The CDR3, as DNA: TGTGCCAGCAGCTTACAAGCGGGGGGCACAGATACGCAGTATTTT.

This clonotype has more than one count but fewer than ten. This chain links TRBV10-2 with TRBJ1-6, with D perhaps TRBD1 (5 bases). Per the germline V gene, CDR1 is WSHSY and CDR2 is SAAADI. V lost 7 bases, J lost 7 bases, and 17 bases lay in between. The CDR3 runs to 15 residues. The CDR3 DNA reads as TGCGCCAGCAAGGATTTATCTCGGGGGAATTCACCCCTCCACTTT. It yields the protein CASKDLSRGNSPLHF.

The chain couples TRBV28 to TRBJ2-7, with a tentative D call TRBD2 (5 bases). The CDR3 spans 15 residues. Per the germline V gene, CDR1 is MDHEN and CDR2 is SYDVKM. V gave up 8 bases and J gave up 0 bases, with 17 bases separating them. The DNA of the CDR3 is TGTGCCAGCTCCCCCGGCGGGTCCCGCTCCTACGAGCAGTACTTC. It specifies CASSPGGSRSYEQYF.

The gene calls are TRBV29-1 and TRBJ2-5; D not certain. CDR1 and CDR2 from the germline V gene are SQVTM and ANQGSEA. The germline V and J ends were trimmed by 7 bases and 5 bases, with 20 bases remaining between them. This CDR3 comprises 14 residues. CDR3 DNA sequence: TGCAGCGCTTCACCGGCCTCGGGTCTGGAGACCCAGTACTTC. It specifies CSASPASGLETQYF.

V usage is TRBV29-1 and J usage is TRBJ2-7; TRBD2 matches at 7 bases. CDR1 SQVTM and CDR2 ANQGSEA come from the germline V gene. Germline trimming cut 7 bases from V and 3 bases from J; bases unmatched to any gene: 12. This CDR3 is built from 14 residues. This CDR3 reads CSATLGGRCYEQYF. The CDR3 nucleotides read TGCAGCGCTACCTTGGGCGGGAGATGCTACGAGCAGTACTTC.

V and J are TRBV7-9 and TRBJ2-1; 7 bases line up with TRBD2. The CDR3 spans 15 residues. Germline values: CDR1 SEHNR, CDR2 FQNEAQ (reference sequence). Unmatched junction bases numbered 9, after V lost 5 bases and J lost 5 bases. The CDR3 bases are TGTGCCAGCAGCCCCCCCGGCGGGACTAACAATGAGCAGTTCTTC. This gives the protein CASSPPGGTNNEQFF.

The rearrangement uses TRBV5-6 and TRBJ2-5; D call uncertain. The DNA end lines up better with TRBJ2-7; the J call may be wrong. Per germline, CDR1 SGHDT and CDR2 YYEEEE. This CDR3 has 12 amino acids. The CDR3 DNA sequence: TGTGCCAGCAGTTTTCCAGCGCGCGAGCAGTACTTC. Translation: CASSFPAREQYF.

The sample holds a few counts of this clonotype. The chain joins TRBV5-1 to TRBJ2-3; 8 bases are a match to TRBD1. Germline CDR1 is SGHRS and CDR2 is YFSETQ. The CDR3 length is 16 residues. With 4 bases clipped from V and 0 bases from J, the junction kept 7 bases outside the gene matches. CDR3 residues: CASSAGQGTSTDTQYF. In nucleotides, the CDR3 is TGCGCCAGCAGCGCCGGACAGGGCACTAGCACAGATACGCAGTATTTT.

The chain links TRBV4-3 to TRBJ1-2; no reliable D call. V was shortened by 3 bases and J by 4 bases, with 21 bases between the two germline ends. Per germline, CDR1 LGHNA and CDR2 YSLEER. This CDR3 comprises 17 residues. As DNA, the CDR3 is TGCGCCAGCAGCCAGCCGGGAGGGAGCGGCAGTGGCTATGGCTACACCTTC. Translating it yields CASSQPGGSGSGYGYTF.